This T cell receptor (beta chain) derives from a study of T cell responses to AZD1222 COVID-19 vaccine. Using immunoSEQ multiplex PCR, the repertoire was profiled, and TCRdb retains in-frame clones only, with some absent. Of about 110,000 clones in the sample, around 87% were seen once. The CDR3 sequence is 15 residues long. With 0 bases removed from V and 4 bases from J, the gap between germline ends came to 9 bases. Looked up from germline, CDR1 is MNHNS and CDR2 is SASEGT. The specimen was peripheral blood, collected on day 0 of AZD1222 vaccination. The origin of this receptor is an adult in good health. The gene calls are TRBV6-1 and TRBJ2-2, with D tentatively TRBD1 (6 bases). DNA of the CDR3: TGTGCCAGCAGTGAAGCCCCGACAGGCACCGGGGAGCTGTTTTTT. Translating gives CASSEAPTGTGELFF.